This T cell receptor (beta chain) was identified during a study of blood T cell repertoires in COVID-19. The method was immunoSEQ multiplex PCR; TCRdb's version includes in-frame clones alone and lacks a portion of them. The repertoire holds roughly 100,000 clones, with 89% as singletons. V lost 4 bases and J 6 bases, leaving 12 bases between the germline ends. In germline, CDR1 is MRHNA, CDR2 SNTAGT. The CDR3 is 14 amino acids. The sequence came from a woman aged 80 or over in a cohort sampled during active COVID-19. J is TRBJ2-2 and V is TRBV6-4; no reliable D call. The sample was peripheral blood. CDR3 residues: CASSALFSSGELFF. CDR3 DNA sequence: TGTGCCAGCAGTGCACTTTTTTCGTCCGGGGAGCTGTTTTTT.